Listed below are T cell receptor beta chains from one sample, sequenced in a study of blood T cell repertoires in COVID-19. Assay: immunoSEQ multiplex PCR; the TCRdb copy retains only in-frame clones and omits some. The sample contains roughly 61,000 clones, around 67% of which appear only once. The specimen was peripheral blood. The receptors were gathered from a woman aged 70-85 years with acute or convalescent COVID-19. CDR3s include the opening cysteine and the closing phenylalanine or tryptophan. D genes are given only for firm matches. Clone size is not always given. Where it is, it says once, few, many or a class for expanded clones.

V	size	D	J	DNA	CDR3
TRBV7-9	-	TRBD1	TRBJ2-1	TGTGCCAGCAGAGCGGCCGGGACAGGGAGAAATGAGCAGTTCTTC	CASRAAGTGRNEQFF
TRBV11-1	few	-	TRBJ1-4	TGTGCCAGCAGCCCGCCGGGAAAGACTAATGAAAAACTGTTTTTT	CASSPPGKTNEKLFF
TRBV7-8	once	-	TRBJ2-2	TGTGCCAGCAGCTTAGGGACAATGGGCAACACCGGGGAGCTGTTTTTT	CASSLGTMGNTGELFF
TRBV5-1	few	TRBD1	TRBJ1-2	TGCGCCAGCAGCTTGGACGGGACAGGGCTTGGCTACACCTTC	CASSLDGTGLGYTF
TRBV9	once	-	TRBJ1-2	TGTGCCAGCAGCGCGGGGGGAGTAGCCGGATTCTATGGCTACACCTTC	CASSAGGVAGFYGYTF
TRBV24-1	few	-	TRBJ2-3	TGTGCCACCAGTCGAGGGATGGATACGCAGTATTTT	CATSRGMDTQYF
TRBV25-1	-	-	TRBJ1-2	TGTGCCAGCAGTGAACTACAGAACTATGGCTACACCTTC	CASSELQNYGYTF
TRBV7-8	once	TRBD1	TRBJ2-5	TGTGCCAGCAGCTTTGGAACAGGGGGCAGGGAGACCCAGTACTTC	CASSFGTGGRETQYF
TRBV2	few	-	TRBJ1-2	TGTGCCAGCATCCTATCCGAGGGATATGGCTACACCTTC	CASILSEGYGYTF
TRBV30	-	-	TRBJ1-1	TGTGGGATCCGGGATCACACTGAAGCTTTCTTT	CGIRDHTEAFF
TRBV5-1	-	-	TRBJ1-2	TGCGCCAGCAGATATGGGAGTGGGAGCTATGGCTACACCTTC	CASRYGSGSYGYTF
TRBV18	-	-	TRBJ2-5	TGTGCCAGCTCAAGGGACTTCGAAGAGACCCAGTACTTC	CASSRDFEETQYF
TRBV27	-	TRBD1	TRBJ1-2	TGTGCCAGCAGGGACAGGGGCCGTTCTTATGGCTACACCTTC	CASRDRGRSYGYTF
TRBV3-1/TRBV3-2	-	-	TRBJ1-2	TGTGCCAGCAGCCGGGGCGGGGGCGCGGATGGCTACACCTTC	CASSRGGGADGYTF
TRBV9	-	-	TRBJ2-3	TGTGCCAGCAGCCTTAGGATGTACCAAGGGGCAGATACGCAGTATTTT	CASSLRMYQGADTQYF